These 15 T cell receptor beta chains share one sample of origin, sequenced in a study of blood T cell repertoires in COVID-19. Data came from immunoSEQ multiplex PCR; TCRdb stores just in-frame clones and leaves some out. Of around 130,000 clones in the sample, roughly nine tenths were seen once. The source material was peripheral blood. These receptors were obtained from a human donor with COVID-19, enrolled during active disease. The donor label of this sample is uncertain.

This clone was picked up one time. The rearrangement links TRBV5-1 to TRBJ1-2, with D perhaps matching TRBD1 (5 bases). Trimming left V 0 bases short and J 8 bases short, with 11 bases between. This CDR3 spans 13 amino acids. Germline V gene lookup returns CDR1 SGHRS and CDR2 YFSETQ. The CDR3 sequence: CASSLADTSGYTF. CDR3 coding DNA: TGCGCCAGCAGCTTGGCGGACACTAGCGGCTACACCTTC.

The V gene is TRBV11-3, the J gene TRBJ2-1; 14 positions agree with TRBD2. The CDR3 extends over 19 amino acids. Germline CDR1 is SGHNT and CDR2 is YENEEA. The V and J ends lost 5 bases and 4 bases, in that order; junction bases with no gene match: 13. CDR3 coding DNA: TGTGCCAGCAGCCGGAAGGTGACTAGCGGGAGGGCCCGGTACAATGAGCAGTTCTTC. This codes for CASSRKVTSGRARYNEQFF.

The J gene is TRBJ1-4, the V gene TRBV5-1, with D unresolved. The CDR3 sequence is 15 residues long. Trimming shortened V by 4 bases and J by 7 bases, and 17 bases separated the two germline ends. Germline lookup yields CDR1 SGHRS and CDR2 YFSETQ. CDR3 bases: TGCGCCAGCAGCCGGAAAGACGGGAGCTCTGAAAAACTGTTTTTT. Residues: CASSRKDGSSEKLFF.

This chain joins TRBV2 and TRBJ1-4; maybe TRBD1 (6 bases). V was cut by 1 base and J by 5 bases, with 8 bases left in between. The CDR3 covers 14 residues. Germline CDR1 is SNHLY and CDR2 is FYNNEI. Written as DNA, the CDR3 is TGTGCCAGCAGTGAAGGGACAGAGAATGAAAAACTGTTTTTT. Amino acids: CASSEGTENEKLFF.

The genes are TRBV6-5 and TRBJ1-1; D perhaps matches TRBD1 (5 bases). This CDR3 contains 13 residues. V lost 6 bases and J lost 4, with 12 bases in between. CDR1 and CDR2 from the germline V gene are MNHEY and SVGAGI. CDR3 in amino acids: CASSLGVGTEAFF. DNA of the CDR3: TGTGCCAGCAGCCTAGGGGTGGGCACTGAAGCTTTCTTT.

This clone showed up just a few times. The V and J genes are TRBV6-2 or TRBV6-3 and TRBJ1-1, with 7 bases matching TRBD1. Germline-derived CDR1 and CDR2 are MNHEY and SVGEGT. This CDR3 contains 15 residues. With V trimmed by 2 bases and J by 0 bases, 3 bases remained unmatched. Written as DNA, the CDR3 is TGTGCCAGCAGTTACCTGGGGACAGTGAACACTGAAGCTTTCTTT. Its translation: CASSYLGTVNTEAFF.

The CDR3 loop is CASSNRDRGYEQYF. The CDR3 DNA reads as TGTGCCAGCAGCAACCGGGACAGGGGCTACGAGCAGTACTTC. The chain recombines TRBV7-8 with TRBJ2-7, with 10 nucleotides matching TRBD1. Germline lookup yields CDR1 SGHVS and CDR2 FQNEAQ. The V segment lost 5 bases and the J segment 3 bases; nucleotides outside the gene matches: 4. The CDR3 has 14 amino acids.

The chain has TRBV7-9 and TRBJ2-5, with 9 bases that match TRBD1. The CDR3 covers 16 residues. Trimming cost V 3 bases and J 5 bases; bases outside gene matches: 10. Germline-derived CDR1 and CDR2 are SEHNR and FQNEAQ (reference sequence). CDR3 DNA: TGTGCCAGCAGCTTCTACACCGGGACAGGGATGGAGACCCAGTACTTC. Its protein product is CASSFYTGTGMETQYF.

V and J are TRBV11-2 and TRBJ1-2, with a weak D call TRBD1 (5 bases). Germline CDR1 reads SGHAT; CDR2 reads FQNNGV. The CDR3 runs to 13 residues. V was pared by 5 bases and J by 3 bases, with 10 bases between. The CDR3 DNA sequence: TGTGCCAGCAGCCCGGGGGTAGACTATGGCTACACCTTC. Translated, it gives CASSPGVDYGYTF.

Turning to this clone: One end of the junction varies from germline; a read error may be responsible. This chain links TRBV7-7 with TRBJ2-5, with TRBD2 matching 7 bases. The V gene's germline CDR1 is SSHAT and CDR2 FNYEAQ (reference sequence). The CDR3 totals 14 residues. The CDR3 sequence: CASSRHGLEETQYF. Written as DNA, the CDR3 is TGTGCTAGCAGCAGACACGGACTAGAAGAGACCCAGTACTTC.

The chain joins TRBV7-3 to TRBJ1-5; TRBD1 agrees at 12 bases. The length of the CDR3 is 18 residues. V was clipped by 4 bases and J by 1 base; unmatched bases: 8. The V gene's germline CDR1 is SGHTA and CDR2 FQGTGA. In DNA form, the CDR3 reads TGTGCCAGCAGCTCGCCGGGACAGGGGGCAAGGAGCAATCAGCCCCAGCATTTT. The encoded protein is CASSSPGQGARSNQPQHF.

The chain recombines TRBV7-8 with TRBJ1-1; D may be TRBD1 (6 bases). The CDR3 consists of 14 residues. V lost 2 bases to trimming and J lost 11 bases, with 18 bases between them. Germline V gene data show CDR1 as SGHVS and CDR2 as FQNEAQ. CDR3 amino acids: CASSLLSLTGSAFF. CDR3 in DNA: TGTGCCAGCAGCTTACTTTCTTTAACAGGGTCTGCTTTCTTT.

This chain uses TRBV6-1 with TRBJ2-7; possible D gene TRBD1, 6 bases. The length of the CDR3 is 15 residues. Germline assignment: CDR1 MNHNS and CDR2 SASEGT. Trimming took off 3 bases at V and 3 bases at J, with 15 bases between the two ends. The CDR3 protein is CASSDGGSRFYEQYF. The CDR3 DNA reads as TGTGCCAGCAGTGATGGGGGCAGCCGATTCTACGAGCAGTACTTC.

The chain joins TRBV14 to TRBJ1-1; D unresolved. Looked up from germline, CDR1 is SGHDN and CDR2 is FVKESK. CDR3 length: 13 amino acids. Deletions cut 4 bases from V and 5 bases from J, with 11 bases between. CDR3 coding DNA: TGTGCCAGCAGCCCCCAGTACGGGACTGAAGCTTTCTTT. It is translated as CASSPQYGTEAFF. Supplemented by reference TRBV14 and TRBJ1-1, the full variable domain reads EAGVTQFPSHSVIEKGQTVTLRCDPISGHDNLYWYRRVMGKEIKFLLHFVKESKQDESGMPNNRFLAERTGGTYSTLKVQPAELEDSGVYFCASSPQYGTEAFFGQGTRLTVV.

This clone has a handful of counts. J is TRBJ1-6 and V is TRBV30; possibly TRBD1 for D (5 bases). Germline CDR1 GTSNPN, CDR2 SVGIG (reference sequence). V gave up 1 base and J gave up 1 base, with 5 bases separating them. The CDR3 contains 14 residues. CDR3 nucleotide sequence: TGTGCCTGGAGTGAGGGGTCCTATAATTCACCCCTCCACTTT. It yields the protein CAWSEGSYNSPLHF.